This is a list of T cell receptor beta chains from one sample in a study of cytomegalovirus exposure and HLA in healthy donors. The repertoire was sequenced with immunoSEQ multiplex PCR; TCRdb's copy has only in-frame clones and lacks some. Its table records about 39,000 clones. Sequences were obtained from PBMCs. The source of these receptors is a woman aged 25 to 39 in good health and CMV-seropositive. CDR3s include the opening cysteine and the closing phenylalanine or tryptophan. Fields, in order: V gene, D gene, J gene, CDR3 DNA, CDR3 protein. The D gene is left open where the match is weak.

>TRBV29-1|-|TRBJ2-2
TGCAGCATCAAACAGGACCCTAACACCGGGGAGCTGTTTTTT
CSIKQDPNTGELFF
>TRBV11-1|-|TRBJ2-3
TGTGCCAGCGGTCGGGTGTTTGGAGGAGATACGCAGTATTTT
CASGRVFGGDTQYF
>TRBV5-8|-|TRBJ2-1
TGTGCCAGCAGCAAACTTGGGGGGGCATACAATGAGCAGTTCTTC
CASSKLGGAYNEQFF
>TRBV25-1|TRBD1|TRBJ2-5
TGTGCCAGCAGTGACGGGACAGGAAAAGAGACCCAGTACTTC
CASSDGTGKETQYF
>TRBV7-9|TRBD1|TRBJ1-1
TGTGCCAGCAGCTTAGCGCGGACAGGGGGGACTGAAGCTTTCTTT
CASSLARTGGTEAFF
>TRBV28|TRBD1|TRBJ1-1
TGTGCCACAACAGGGGGGAGGTTTTGGAACACTGAAGCTTTCTTT
CATTGGRFWNTEAFF
>TRBV16|TRBD1|TRBJ1-1
TGTGCCAGCAGCCACCAGGGACAGGGGACTGAAGCTTTCTTT
CASSHQGQGTEAFF
>TRBV29-1|TRBD1|TRBJ2-5
TGCAGCGGTGGGGACAGAGGCTTCGTGACCCAGTACTTC
CSGGDRGFVTQYF
>TRBV11-1|-|TRBJ2-5
TGTGCCAGCAGCTTCGGCGGGCAAGAGACCCAGTACTTC
CASSFGGQETQYF
>TRBV19|TRBD1|TRBJ1-2
TGTGCCAGTAATGTGGAGACAGGGGGTTTCCCTAACTATGGCTACACCTTC
CASNVETGGFPNYGYTF
>TRBV5-4|TRBD2|TRBJ2-5
TGTGCCAGCAGCGGGGGACTAGCGGGGGGAGGGACCCAGTACTTC
CASSGGLAGGGTQYF
>TRBV18|-|TRBJ2-2
TGTGCCAGCTCACCACTTAGGACAGAAAACACCGGGGAGCTGTTTTTT
CASSPLRTENTGELFF
>TRBV10-3|-|TRBJ1-2
TGTGCCATCAGTGAAGGTGGACTTAGCGTGGTCTACGGCTACACCTTC
CAISEGGLSVVYGYTF
>TRBV7-6|TRBD2|TRBJ2-2
TGTGCCAGCAGCTTAGCGAAGCGGGGGGGCGCCGGGGAGCTGTTTTTT
CASSLAKRGGAGELFF
>TRBV28|-|TRBJ1-2
TGTGCCAGCAGTTCCCAGAATGGCAGGCACTACTATGGCTACACCTTC
CASSSQNGRHYYGYTF
>TRBV7-9|-|TRBJ2-3
TGTGCCAGCAGCTTGGTACAGCGGGGCACAGATACGCAGTATTTT
CASSLVQRGTDTQYF